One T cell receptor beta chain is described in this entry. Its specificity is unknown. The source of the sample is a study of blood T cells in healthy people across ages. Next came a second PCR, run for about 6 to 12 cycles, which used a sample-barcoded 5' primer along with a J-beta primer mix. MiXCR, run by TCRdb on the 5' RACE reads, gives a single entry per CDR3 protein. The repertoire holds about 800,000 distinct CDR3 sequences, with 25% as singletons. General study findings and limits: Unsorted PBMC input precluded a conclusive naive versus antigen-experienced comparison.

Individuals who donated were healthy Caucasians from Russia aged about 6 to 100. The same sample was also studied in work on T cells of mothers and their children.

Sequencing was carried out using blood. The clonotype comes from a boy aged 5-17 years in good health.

The CDR3 here is CSARLARLAAPYNEQFF. CDR3 nucleotides: TGCAGTGCCAGACTAGCCAGACTAGCGGCCCCCTACAATGAGCAGTTCTTC. The chain carries TRBV20-1 and TRBJ2-1, with TRBD2 matching 9 bases. V lost 6 bases, J lost 2 bases, and 14 bases stayed unmatched. The CDR3 has 17 residues. Per germline, CDR1 DFQATT and CDR2 SNEGSKA (reference sequence).